The clone carrying this T cell receptor (beta chain) was found many times. These data originate in a study of T cell clones after liver transplantation. Germline CDR1 SNHLY, CDR2 FYNNEI. The length of the CDR3 is 13 residues. Trimming removed 8 bases at V and 3 bases at J, with 14 bases between. TCRdb's copy holds only in-frame clones and misses some; the assay was immunoSEQ multiplex PCR. The data show roughly 60,000 clones, around three quarters seen once. The sample consisted of CD4+ T cells from blood, taken at the approximately 16-month timepoint. This receptor was identified in a human patient who received a liver transplant. Some T cells may be supplied by the graft donor. The rearrangement uses TRBV2 and TRBJ2-7; D could derive from TRBD1 or TRBD2 (5 bases each). The CDR3 bases are TGTGCCAGCGTCCGGGACCGGGACTACGAGCAGTACTTC. It encodes CASVRDRDYEQYF.